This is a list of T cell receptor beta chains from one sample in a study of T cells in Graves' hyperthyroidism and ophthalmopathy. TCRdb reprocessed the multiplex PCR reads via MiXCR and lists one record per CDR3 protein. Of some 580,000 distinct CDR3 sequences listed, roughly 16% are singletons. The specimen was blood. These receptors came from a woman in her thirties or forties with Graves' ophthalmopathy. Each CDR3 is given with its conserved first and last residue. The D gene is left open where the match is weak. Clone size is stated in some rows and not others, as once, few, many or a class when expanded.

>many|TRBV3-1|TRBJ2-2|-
TGTGCCAGCAGCCGAACTAGCTCCGGGGAGCTGTTTTTT
CASSRTSSGELFF
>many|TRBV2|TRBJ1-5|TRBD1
TGTGCCAGCAGGACAGGGCTAAATCAGCCCCAGCATTTT
CASRTGLNQPQHF
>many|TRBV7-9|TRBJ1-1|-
TGTGCCAGCAGCTTAGGTCTAGCTGAAGCTTTCTTT
CASSLGLAEAFF
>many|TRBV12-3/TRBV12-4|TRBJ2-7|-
TGTGCCAGCAGTTTTAACAGCCCTAACTACGAGCAGTACTTC
CASSFNSPNYEQYF
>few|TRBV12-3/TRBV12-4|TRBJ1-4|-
TGTGCCAGCTCACCACCCCGCTTCGGACAATCCGCCCCCAGGGAAAAACTGTTTTTT
CASSPPRFGQSAPREKLFF
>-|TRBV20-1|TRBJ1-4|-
TGCAGTGCGGCGGGGCTAGTCCATGAAAAACTGTTTTTT
CSAAGLVHEKLFF
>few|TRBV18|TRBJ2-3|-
TGTGCCAGCTCCCCGTTCAACACAGATACGCAGTATTTT
CASSPFNTDTQYF
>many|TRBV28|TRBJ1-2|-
TGTGCCAGCAGTTTGTGGCCGGCTGAGGGCTACACCTTC
CASSLWPAEGYTF
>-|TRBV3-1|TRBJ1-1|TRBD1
TGTGCCAGCAGCACCCCGGGACAGGGGGGGGCCACTGAAGCTTTCTTT
CASSTPGQGGATEAFF
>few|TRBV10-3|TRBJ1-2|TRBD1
TGTGCCATCAACCCGACAGGGGGCAATGGCTACACCTTC
CAINPTGGNGYTF
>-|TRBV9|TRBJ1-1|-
TGTGCCAGCAGCCCCCCGCCAATGAACACTGAAGCTTTCTTT
CASSPPPMNTEAFF
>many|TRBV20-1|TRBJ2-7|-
TGCAGTGCTAGAGACCCCGACAAGGCCGAGCAGTACTTC
CSARDPDKAEQYF
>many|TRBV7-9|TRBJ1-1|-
TGTGCCAGCAGCTTAGCGGGACTAGACACTGAAGCTTTCTTT
CASSLAGLDTEAFF
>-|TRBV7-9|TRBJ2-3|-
TGTGCCAGCAGCTACCTAGGGGGGCCGAGTAGCACAGATACGCAGTATTTT
CASSYLGGPSSTDTQYF
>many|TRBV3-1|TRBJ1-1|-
TGTGCCAGCAGCCAAGGTTTACAGCCGAACACTGAAGCTTTCTTT
CASSQGLQPNTEAFF
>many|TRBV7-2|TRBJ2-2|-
TGTGCCAGCAGCTTTGGCCCGAGGGCGGTCGGGGAGCTGTTTTTT
CASSFGPRAVGELFF
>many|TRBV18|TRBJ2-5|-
TGTGCCAGCTCACCACCATCTTCAGGGGTGAAGGAGACCCAGTACTTC
CASSPPSSGVKETQYF
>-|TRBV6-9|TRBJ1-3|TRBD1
TGTGCCAGCAGTTACGGGGGGACAGGGGGTGGAAACACCATATATTTT
CASSYGGTGGGNTIYF
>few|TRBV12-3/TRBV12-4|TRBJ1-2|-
TGTGCCAGCACTCCACAGGTTGCGGGGGTTTTAGGCTACACCTTC
CASTPQVAGVLGYTF
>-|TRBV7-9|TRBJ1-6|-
TGTGCCAGTTTCCGGGACGGAAATTCACCCCTCCACTTT
CASFRDGNSPLHF
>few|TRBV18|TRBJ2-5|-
TGTGCCAGCTCACCATCGGCCGGCGAGACCCAGTACTTC
CASSPSAGETQYF
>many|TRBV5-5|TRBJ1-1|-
TGTGCCAGCAGCTTGGTATGGGCAGGGAGTTATGAAGCTTTCTTT
CASSLVWAGSYEAFF
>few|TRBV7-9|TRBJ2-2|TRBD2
TGTGCCAGCAGCGGAAGCGGGGGGACCCAACACCGGGAGCTGTTTTTT
CASSGSGGTQHRELFF